This T cell receptor (beta chain) originates from a study of cytomegalovirus exposure and HLA in healthy donors. The J segment lost 2 bases and the V segment lost 5 bases, leaving 5 bases of the junction unmatched. CDR1 and CDR2 from the germline V gene are SGHTA and FQGTGA. The CDR3 runs to 15 residues. PCR was performed using 60 Vbeta and 13 Jbeta primers. Assay used: immunoSEQ multiplex PCR; TCRdb lists only in-frame clones, some missing. The repertoire has about 130,000 clones, 75% to 85% of them found once; the top ten carry 2% to 3%. V and J are TRBV7-3 and TRBJ1-3; TRBD1 matches 8 bases. This TCR was sampled from a man between 50 and 59 years old in good health and CMV-seronegative. The sequenced material came from PBMCs. CDR3 sequence (DNA): TGTGCCAGCAGCCCTGACAGGGGAACTGGAAACACCATATATTTT. Protein: CASSPDRGTGNTIYF.